Included here is one T cell receptor beta chain sequence, with context. The source of the sample is a study of blood T cell repertoires in COVID-19. Here immunoSEQ multiplex PCR was the method, and the copy in TCRdb shows in-frame clones only, minus some. The table shows under 300,000 clones, with 85% to 90% occurring only once. Germline values: CDR1 SGDLS, CDR2 YYNGEE. The CDR3 runs 16 residues. V was clipped by 4 bases and J by 2 bases; unmatched bases: 9. Sequencing was performed on PBMCs or T cells enriched from blood (not recorded which). V gene TRBV9 combines with J gene TRBJ1-3; 7 nucleotides align to TRBD1. This TCR was recovered from a man in his forties who had recovered from COVID-19. CDR3 region: CASSPRQGGTGNTIYF. CDR3 DNA: TGTGCCAGCAGCCCACGACAGGGAGGAACTGGAAACACCATATATTTT.